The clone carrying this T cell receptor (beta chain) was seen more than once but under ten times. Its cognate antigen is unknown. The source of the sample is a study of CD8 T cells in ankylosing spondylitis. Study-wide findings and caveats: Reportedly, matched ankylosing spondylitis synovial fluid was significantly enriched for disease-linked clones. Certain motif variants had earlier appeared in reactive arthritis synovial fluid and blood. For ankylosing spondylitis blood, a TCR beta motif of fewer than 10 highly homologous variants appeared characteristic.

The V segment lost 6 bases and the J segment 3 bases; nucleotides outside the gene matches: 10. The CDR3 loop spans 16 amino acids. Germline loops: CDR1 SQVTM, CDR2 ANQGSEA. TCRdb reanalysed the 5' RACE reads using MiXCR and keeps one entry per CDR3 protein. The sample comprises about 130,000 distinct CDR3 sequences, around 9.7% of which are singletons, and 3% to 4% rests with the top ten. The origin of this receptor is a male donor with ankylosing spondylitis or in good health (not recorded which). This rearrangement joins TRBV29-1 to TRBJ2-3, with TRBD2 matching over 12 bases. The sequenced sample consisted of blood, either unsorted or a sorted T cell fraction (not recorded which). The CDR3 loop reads CSVGALTSGSTDTQYF. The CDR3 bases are TGCAGCGTCGGAGCTTTGACTAGCGGGAGTACAGATACGCAGTATTTT.